This TCR beta chain was obtained from a study of shared clonotypes between healthy human individuals. Only in-frame clones appear in the TCRdb table, and some are missing; sequencing was by immunoSEQ multiplex PCR. The table has about 1 million clones, 75% seen once. The sequenced material came from memory CD4+ T cells sorted from blood. Subset defined: CD45RA-negative fraction. This clonotype was obtained from a man aged 18 to 29 in good health.

The chain's CDR3 is CASKGALSTDTQYF. The CDR3 nucleotides read TGTGCCAGCAAGGGGGCATTAAGCACAGATACGCAGTATTTT. J is TRBJ2-3 and V is TRBV27, with 7 bases aligning to TRBD1. This CDR3 is 14 amino acids long. V was pared by 7 bases and J by 0 bases, with 4 bases of the junction left unmatched. Per germline, CDR1 MNHEY and CDR2 SMNVEV (reference sequence).